The source of this T cell receptor beta chain is a study of blood T cells in healthy people across ages. Primed by a sample-barcoded 5' primer and a J-beta primer mix, a second PCR proceeded for roughly 7 to 12 cycles. Each CDR3 protein is one row after TCRdb ran MiXCR on the 5' RACE reads. The sample lists about a million distinct CDR3 sequences; roughly 51% were seen once. Germline CDR1 reads SNHLY; CDR2 reads FYNNEI. J was trimmed by 13 bases and V by 4 bases; bases with no gene match: 3. The CDR3 loop spans 11 amino acids. Remarks on this clonotype: Its matching antigen is unknown.

Study-wide results and caveats: TCR beta diversity correlated strongly with naive T cell percentage.

This clonotype originated in a woman aged 55-75 years in good health. The chain recombines TRBV2 with TRBJ2-1, with 8 bases aligning to TRBD2. The specimen sequenced was blood. The CDR3 protein is CASSAGGLQFF. CDR3 sequence (DNA): TGTGCCAGCAGTGCGGGAGGGCTTCAGTTCTTC.